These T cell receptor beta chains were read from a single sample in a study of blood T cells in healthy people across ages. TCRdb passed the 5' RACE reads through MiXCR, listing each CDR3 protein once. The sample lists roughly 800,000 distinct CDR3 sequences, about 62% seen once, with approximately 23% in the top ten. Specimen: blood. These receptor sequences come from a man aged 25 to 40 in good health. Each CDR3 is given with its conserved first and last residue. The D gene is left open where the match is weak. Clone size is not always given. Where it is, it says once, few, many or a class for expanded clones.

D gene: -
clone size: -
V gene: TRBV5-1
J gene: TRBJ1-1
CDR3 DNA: TGCGCCAGCGGGCCGACACGGGGGACGACGGGGAACACTGGAGCTTTCTTT
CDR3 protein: CASGPTRGTTGNTGAFF

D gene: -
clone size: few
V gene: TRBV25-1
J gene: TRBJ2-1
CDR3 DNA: TGTGCCAGCAGTCTCGGCGGAGGCCTCTCCTACAATGAGCAGTTCTTC
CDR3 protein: CASSLGGGLSYNEQFF

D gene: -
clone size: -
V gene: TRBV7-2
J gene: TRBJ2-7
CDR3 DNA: TGTGCCAGCAGCAACATCAGGGGCTACGAGCAGTACTTC
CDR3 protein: CASSNIRGYEQYF

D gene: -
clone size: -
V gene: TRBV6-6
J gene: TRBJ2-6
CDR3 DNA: TGTGCCAGTACGGGTTTGGGAGGCGTCCTGACTTTC
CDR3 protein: CASTGLGGVLTF

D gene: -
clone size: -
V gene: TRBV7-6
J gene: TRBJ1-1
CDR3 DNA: TGTGCCAGCAGCTTACTCCGGGAGAACACTGAAGCTTTCTTT
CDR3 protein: CASSLLRENTEAFF

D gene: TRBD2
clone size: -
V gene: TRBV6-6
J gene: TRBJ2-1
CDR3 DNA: TGTGCCAGCGCCCTCACGGGAGGAGGGTACAATGAGCAGTTCTTC
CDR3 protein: CASALTGGGYNEQFF

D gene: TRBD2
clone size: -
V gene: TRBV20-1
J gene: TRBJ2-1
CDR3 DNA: TGCAGGCCACGGGGGGACTCCTACAATGAGCAGTTCTTC
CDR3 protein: CRPRGDSYNEQFF

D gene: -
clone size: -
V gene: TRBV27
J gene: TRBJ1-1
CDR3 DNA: TGTGCCAGCAGTTTATCAATGCCGCGGGGCACTGAAGCTTTCTTT
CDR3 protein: CASSLSMPRGTEAFF

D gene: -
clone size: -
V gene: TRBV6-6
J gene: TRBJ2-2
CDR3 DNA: TGTGCCAGCAGTTGGGGACTCGACACCGGGGAGCTGTTTTTT
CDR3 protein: CASSWGLDTGELFF

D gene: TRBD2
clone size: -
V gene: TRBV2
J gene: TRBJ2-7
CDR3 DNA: TGTGCCAGCAGTGTCAAAGCGGGAGGGACATACGAGCAGTACTTC
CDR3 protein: CASSVKAGGTYEQYF

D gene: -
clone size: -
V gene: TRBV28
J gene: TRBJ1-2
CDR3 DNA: TGTGCCAGCTCGAATGGGCGGGAAATAGGCGGCTACACCTTC
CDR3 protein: CASSNGREIGGYTF

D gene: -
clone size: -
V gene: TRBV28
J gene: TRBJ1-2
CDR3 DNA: TGTGCCAGAAACCGCGGTGGAGCTCCCTACTATGGCTACACCTTC
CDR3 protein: CARNRGGAPYYGYTF

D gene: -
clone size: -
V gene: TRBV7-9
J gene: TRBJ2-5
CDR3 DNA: TGTGCCAGCAGCTCAACCACTTCGGGAGTCCAAGAGACCCAGTACTTC
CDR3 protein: CASSSTTSGVQETQYF

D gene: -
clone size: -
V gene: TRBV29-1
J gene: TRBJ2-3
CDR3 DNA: TGCAGCGTTGAAGACCTCGCGGATCTCACAGATACGCAGTATTTT
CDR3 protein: CSVEDLADLTDTQYF

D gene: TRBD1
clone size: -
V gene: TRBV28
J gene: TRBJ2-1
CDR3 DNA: TGTGCCAGCAGCAACAGGGGGTACAATGAGCAGTTCTTC
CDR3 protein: CASSNRGYNEQFF

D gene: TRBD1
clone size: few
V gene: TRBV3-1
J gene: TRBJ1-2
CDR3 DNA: TGTGCCAGCAGCCCGCAGGGGGCAGATGGCTACACCTTC
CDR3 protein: CASSPQGADGYTF

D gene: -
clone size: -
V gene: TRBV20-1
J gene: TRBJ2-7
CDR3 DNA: TGCAGTGCGGGGACAAAAACCTACGAGCAGTACTTC
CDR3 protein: CSAGTKTYEQYF

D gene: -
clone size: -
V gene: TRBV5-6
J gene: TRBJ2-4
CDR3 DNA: TGTGCCAGCAGCACCTCAGGGAAAGCCAAAAACATTCAGTACTTC
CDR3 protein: CASSTSGKAKNIQYF

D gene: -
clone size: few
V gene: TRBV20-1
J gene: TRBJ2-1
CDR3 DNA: TGCAGTGCCCCGCAGTTAGGAGGAGTTAACAATGAGCAGTTCTTC
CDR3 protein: CSAPQLGGVNNEQFF

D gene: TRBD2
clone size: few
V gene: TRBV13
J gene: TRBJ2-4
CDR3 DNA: TGTGCCAGCAGCGGTTCTAGCGGGGGTATCGTCGGGCAGTACTTC
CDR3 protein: CASSGSSGGIVGQYF

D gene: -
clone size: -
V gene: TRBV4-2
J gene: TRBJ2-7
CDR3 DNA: TGTGCCAGCAGCCAAGAGGACCTCAACGAGCAGTACTTC
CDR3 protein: CASSQEDLNEQYF

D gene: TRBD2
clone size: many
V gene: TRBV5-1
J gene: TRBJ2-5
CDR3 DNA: TGCGCCAGCAGCTCGTCTAGCGGGGGCCCCGGCATGGACCAGTACTTC
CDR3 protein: CASSSSSGGPGMDQYF

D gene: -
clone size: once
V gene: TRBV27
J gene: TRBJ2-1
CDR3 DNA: TGTGCCAGCAGAAGACAGTCCTACAATGAGCAGTTCTTC
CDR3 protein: CASRRQSYNEQFF

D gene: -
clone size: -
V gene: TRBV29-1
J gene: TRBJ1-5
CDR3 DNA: TGCAGCGTTGAGGAGGGCGGTCAGCCCCAGCATTTT
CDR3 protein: CSVEEGGQPQHF

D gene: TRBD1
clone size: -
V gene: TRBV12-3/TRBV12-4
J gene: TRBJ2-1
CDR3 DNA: TGTGCCAGCAGGCCAGGGGGACGCAATGAGCAGTTCTTC
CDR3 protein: CASRPGGRNEQFF

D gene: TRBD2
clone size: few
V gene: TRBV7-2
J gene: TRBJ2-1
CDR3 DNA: TGTGCCAGCAGCCCGACGGGCGGGAGGGTCTACAATGAGCAGTTCTTC
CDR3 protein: CASSPTGGRVYNEQFF

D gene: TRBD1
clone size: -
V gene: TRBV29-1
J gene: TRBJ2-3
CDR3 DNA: TGCAGCGTTACCGGGACAGGGGCTGTAGATACGCAGTATTTT
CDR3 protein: CSVTGTGAVDTQYF

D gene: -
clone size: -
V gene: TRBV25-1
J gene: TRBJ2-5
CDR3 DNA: TGTGCCAGCAGTGAATATGGTGAGAGGAGAGAGACCCAGTACTTC
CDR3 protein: CASSEYGERRETQYF

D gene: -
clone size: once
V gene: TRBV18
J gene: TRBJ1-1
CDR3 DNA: TGTGCCAGCTCACCACCAAACGCGGAGGACACTGAAGCTTTCTTT
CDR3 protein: CASSPPNAEDTEAFF

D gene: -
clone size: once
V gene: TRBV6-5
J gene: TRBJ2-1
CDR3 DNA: TGTGCCAGCAGTTACGGGGGCGGGACAGCCTACAATGAGCAGTTCTTC
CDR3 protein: CASSYGGGTAYNEQFF

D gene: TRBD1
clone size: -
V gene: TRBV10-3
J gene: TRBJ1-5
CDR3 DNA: TGTGCCATCTCTGGACAGGATCCTCAGCCCCAGCATTTT
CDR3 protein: CAISGQDPQPQHF

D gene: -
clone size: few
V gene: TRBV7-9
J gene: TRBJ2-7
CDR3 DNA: TGTGCCAGCAGCTGGCGGCTTGACGGGCTGCGGGAGCAGTACTTC
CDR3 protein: CASSWRLDGLREQYF

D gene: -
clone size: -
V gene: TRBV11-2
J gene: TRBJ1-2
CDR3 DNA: TGTGCCAGCAGCTTAGGAAGGGGGGCGCGAGGCTATGGCTACACCTTC
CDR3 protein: CASSLGRGARGYGYTF